This paragraph reports one T cell receptor beta chain. The data are from a study of blood T cell repertoires in COVID-19. Across the whole study: The United States, Italy and Spain were the sources of the acute and convalescent COVID-19 samples. T cells, B-cell-depleted T cells, or PBMCs provided the cDNA or gDNA that served as material.

As processed by the authors: Amplifying reference gene primers gave estimates of nucleated cell counts. TCRdb keeps only in-frame clones here, not all; method: immunoSEQ multiplex PCR. D and trimming come from the DNA, and the V and J calls and clone size come from that table. The sample contains a few hundred thousand clones, roughly 87% of which appear only once. The receptor was derived from a woman aged 25-40 years with acute or convalescent COVID-19. Source material: peripheral blood.

CDR3 residues: CASSPGTGNEQYF. The CDR3 nucleotides read TGTGCCAGCAGCCCCGGGACAGGGAACGAGCAGTACTTC. The rearrangement uses TRBV11-2 and TRBJ2-7; TRBD1 matches 9 bases. V lost 5 bases to trimming and J lost 5 bases; unmatched junction nucleotides: 4. CDR1 SGHAT and CDR2 FQNNGV come from the germline V gene. This CDR3 contains 13 residues.